This T cell receptor (beta chain) is from a study of T cell responses to AZD1222 COVID-19 vaccine. Whole-study context: Researchers grouped second doses given at about 4 or about 12 weeks into one pool. Broader study findings: Repertoire samples came only from after the peak T cell response. Most donors were white British and more were female, and clonal diversity was possibly underestimated.

Concerning this clone: As yet, its antigen is unknown.

The CDR3 spans 17 residues. Germline V gene data show CDR1 as SGHRS and CDR2 as YFSETQ. The V and J ends lost 2 bases and 1 base, in that order; junction bases with no gene match: 10. TCRdb keeps only in-frame clones here, not all; method: immunoSEQ multiplex PCR. The table includes around 150,000 clones, roughly 82% detected once. The chain is built from TRBV5-1 and TRBJ1-1; 8 nucleotides line up with TRBD1. The receptor was isolated from an adult in good health. Sequenced here: peripheral blood, sampled on day 0 of AZD1222 vaccination. The CDR3 DNA sequence: TGCGCCAGCAGCTTCTTTGGTCCCGGACAGGGGAACACTGAAGCTTTCTTT. It specifies CASSFFGPGQGNTEAFF.